Given below is one T cell receptor (beta chain) in context. Its antigen is unidentified. This entry belongs to a study of vaccination and CD4 T cells after COVID-19. Sequenced with the Oncomine TCR Beta short-read assay was DNA taken from cultured CD4+ T cells. TCRdb fed the PCR reads into MiXCR, producing one record per CDR3 protein. The sample has about 14,000 distinct CDR3 sequences; 65% to 85% are singletons. CDR1 and CDR2 (germline): SGHNT, YYREEE (reference sequence). The CDR3 spans 14 residues. Trimming at V came to 4 bases and at J to 6 bases, leaving 7 bases not matched to a gene. As to treatment: approximately nine-day PBMC culture with coronavirus spike peptide pools or control peptides (ViraFEST assay).

This sample comprised CD4+ T cells from blood, cultured in vitro, obtained after SARS-CoV-2 vaccination. The clonotype comes from a human donor who received a COVID-19 vaccine. The chain employs TRBV5-4 and TRBJ1-5; 7 bases agree with TRBD1. The CDR3: CASSVDRATQPQHF. The DNA of the CDR3 is TGTGCCAGCAGCGTAGACAGGGCAACTCAGCCCCAGCATTTT.